The rows below give T cell receptor beta chains drawn from one sample of a study of blood T cell repertoires in COVID-19. Generated by immunoSEQ multiplex PCR, the TCRdb table keeps only in-frame clones and is missing some. The table shows about 140,000 clones, with 80% to 90% occurring only once. Sample: PBMCs or T cells enriched from blood (not recorded which). These receptors all come from a woman between 45 and 65 years old with acute COVID-19. CDR3s include the opening cysteine and the closing phenylalanine or tryptophan. D genes are given only for firm matches. The size entry is marked missing in some rows and otherwise reads once, few, many or a size class.

d_call: TRBD1
j_call: TRBJ1-5
v_call: TRBV19
clone_size: -
cdr3_aa: CASSIGAGGRQPQHF
cdr3_nt: TGTGCCAGTAGTATAGGTGCAGGGGGCAGACAGCCCCAGCATTTT

d_call: TRBD2
j_call: TRBJ2-7
v_call: TRBV2
clone_size: -
cdr3_aa: CASGRDGLSYEQYF
cdr3_nt: TGTGCCAGTGGGAGGGACGGGCTCTCCTACGAGCAGTACTTC

d_call: TRBD1
j_call: TRBJ2-2
v_call: TRBV18
clone_size: -
cdr3_aa: CASSPQDRGNTGELFF
cdr3_nt: TGTGCCAGCTCACCCCAAGACAGGGGAAACACCGGGGAGCTGTTTTTT

d_call: -
j_call: TRBJ2-2
v_call: TRBV5-1
clone_size: -
cdr3_aa: CASSLGRGTGELFF
cdr3_nt: TGCGCCAGCAGCTTGGGCCGGGGCACCGGGGAGCTGTTTTTT

d_call: TRBD2
j_call: TRBJ2-3
v_call: TRBV27
clone_size: -
cdr3_aa: CASSPGGLAATDTQYF
cdr3_nt: TGTGCCAGCAGTCCAGGGGGACTAGCGGCTACAGATACGCAGTATTTT

d_call: -
j_call: TRBJ1-2
v_call: TRBV13
clone_size: -
cdr3_aa: CASSPNSLVRYGYTF
cdr3_nt: TGTGCCAGCAGCCCCAATTCCCTTGTGAGATATGGCTACACCTTC

d_call: TRBD1
j_call: TRBJ1-5
v_call: TRBV7-9
clone_size: -
cdr3_aa: CASSPGVGQGNNQPQHF
cdr3_nt: TGTGCCAGCAGCCCGGGGGTAGGACAGGGGAACAATCAGCCCCAGCATTTT

d_call: -
j_call: TRBJ2-5
v_call: TRBV18
clone_size: -
cdr3_aa: CASSPLGGVQETQYF
cdr3_nt: TGTGCCAGCTCACCTCTCGGGGGAGTCCAAGAGACCCAGTACTTC

d_call: TRBD2
j_call: TRBJ2-1
v_call: TRBV9
clone_size: -
cdr3_aa: CASSSRLAGINEQFF
cdr3_nt: TGTGCCAGCAGCTCCCGGCTAGCGGGGATTAATGAGCAGTTCTTC

d_call: -
j_call: TRBJ1-4
v_call: TRBV25-1
clone_size: once
cdr3_aa: CASSAARWRGKLFF
cdr3_nt: TGTGCCAGCAGTGCGGCCCGATGGCGGGGGAAACTGTTTTTT

d_call: TRBD1
j_call: TRBJ1-4
v_call: TRBV4-1
clone_size: few
cdr3_aa: CASSRLAQGDEKLFF
cdr3_nt: TGCGCCAGCAGCCGGTTGGCACAGGGGGATGAAAAACTGTTTTTT

d_call: TRBD2
j_call: TRBJ2-5
v_call: TRBV18
clone_size: few
cdr3_aa: CASSRAAGPGETQYF
cdr3_nt: TGTGCCAGCTCACGCGCAGCGGGGCCCGGAGAGACCCAGTACTTC